Listed here is a single TCR beta chain. These data are taken from a study of PD-L1 blockade in urothelial cancer. Study overall: Analysis of blood occurred 3 weeks (second dose) and 6 weeks after treatment start.

TCRdb's table, derived via immunoSEQ multiplex PCR, lists solely in-frame clones and lacks some. This table holds more than 35,000 clones, 75% to 95% found once. CDR1 is SGHRS and CDR2 is YFSETQ in the germline V gene. V lost 5 bases and J 3 bases, leaving 23 bases between the germline ends. The CDR3 is made up of 17 amino acids. This chain connects TRBV5-1 to TRBJ1-1; D might be TRBD1 (6 bases). This sequence originates from a man between 65 and 85 years old with urothelial cancer. Sequencing was performed on PBMCs, taken around atezolizumab (anti-PD-L1) treatment. This CDR3 reads CASRDAGAAIRDTEAFF. DNA of the CDR3: TGCGCCAGCAGGGATGCGGGGGCCGCTATTAGGGACACTGAAGCTTTCTTT.